The 29 T cell receptor beta chains reported below all come from one sample, sequenced in a study of blood T cell repertoires in COVID-19. Data came from immunoSEQ multiplex PCR; TCRdb stores just in-frame clones and leaves some out. The sample shows around 120,000 clones, roughly 90% of them seen only once. Input material: peripheral blood. These receptors originate from an older woman with COVID-19, enrolled during active disease.

The chain has TRBV5-1 and TRBJ1-4; 7 bases fit TRBD1. The CDR3 runs to 14 residues. In germline, CDR1 is SGHRS, CDR2 YFSETQ. V was pared by 2 bases and J by 5 bases, with 3 bases of the junction left unmatched. CDR3 sequence: CASSFPGQNEKLFF. As DNA, the CDR3 is TGCGCCAGCAGCTTCCCGGGACAGAATGAAAAACTGTTTTTT.

This chain uses TRBV7-2 with TRBJ2-6; weak D call: TRBD2 (6 bases). The germline V gene has CDR1 SGHTA and CDR2 FQGNSA. This CDR3 has 18 amino acids. Trimming cost V 2 bases and J 0 bases, with 14 bases left between them. The CDR3 spells CASSLRVAGSSGANVLTF. The CDR3 bases are TGTGCCAGCAGCTTAAGGGTGGCGGGGTCCTCTGGGGCCAACGTCCTGACTTTC.

Points on this clone: One junction end does not reproduce the germline sequence, and a read error may be involved. CDR3 DNA sequence: TGTGCCAGCAGGTTGGGGACTAGCGCAAGCGGGGAGCTGTTTTTT. Protein product: CASRLGTSASGELFF. The gene calls are TRBV5-4 and TRBJ2-2; 10 positions agree with TRBD2. CDR1 and CDR2 from the germline V gene are SGHNT and YYREEE (reference sequence). This CDR3 contains 15 residues.

The chain couples TRBV6-5 to TRBJ1-5, with a tentative D call TRBD1 (6 bases). In germline, CDR1 is MNHEY, CDR2 SVGAGI. V was trimmed by 6 bases and J by 7 bases, leaving 10 bases between them. This CDR3 region has 12 residues. The DNA for the CDR3 is TGTGCCAGCAGCTCTCAGGGGCAGCCCCAGCATTTT. Protein product: CASSSQGQPQHF.

The chain couples TRBV5-1 to TRBJ1-1, with 7 nucleotides matching TRBD1. This CDR3 spans 18 amino acids. Germline V CDR1 and CDR2: SGHRS, YFSETQ. Trimming cost V 4 bases and J 0 bases; bases outside gene matches: 15. CDR3 amino acids: CASSPTGQLTYMNTEAFF. The DNA of the CDR3 is TGCGCCAGCAGCCCAACGGGACAGCTGACTTACATGAACACTGAAGCTTTCTTT.

The chain recombines TRBV27 with TRBJ1-2, with D possibly being TRBD1 (5 bases). Germline V CDR1 and CDR2: MNHEY, SMNVEV (reference sequence). V lost 0 bases and J lost 0, with 11 bases in between. This CDR3 has 16 amino acids. CDR3 sequence reads: CASSLSPQETNYGYTF. DNA for the CDR3: TGTGCCAGCAGTTTATCCCCACAGGAAACTAACTATGGCTACACCTTC.

V usage is TRBV12-3 or TRBV12-4 and J usage is TRBJ1-2; the D is unclear. The ends were cut back, 6 bases at V and 5 bases at J, with 10 bases in the middle. This CDR3 comprises 12 residues. The CDR3 region has the DNA TGTGCCAGCAGCACCGGGATTTATGGCTACACCTTC. Translated: CASSTGIYGYTF.

The rearrangement links TRBV29-1 to TRBJ2-1; D possibly corresponds to TRBD2 (6 bases). Germline values: CDR1 SQVTM, CDR2 ANQGSEA. V was clipped by 7 bases and J by 11 bases, with 15 bases between them. The CDR3 consists of 11 residues. The CDR3: CSGGGGTQQFF. The DNA of the CDR3 is TGCAGCGGCGGTGGCGGGACGCAGCAGTTCTTC.

The chain is built from TRBV3-1 (or the pseudogene TRBV3-2) and TRBJ1-3, with D possibly matching TRBD1 (5 bases). CDR1 is LGHDT and CDR2 is YNNKEL in the germline V gene (reference sequence). The CDR3 consists of 16 residues. The V gene lost 2 bases and the J gene lost 1 base, with 12 bases spanning the gap. CDR3 amino acids: CASSQIGQLSGNTIYF. CDR3 nucleotide sequence: TGTGCCAGCAGCCAAATCGGACAACTTTCTGGAAACACCATATATTTT.

This chain joins TRBV2 and TRBJ1-1; D is perhaps TRBD1 (6 bases). The CDR3 covers 13 residues. The germline V and J ends were trimmed by 6 bases and 1 base, with 9 bases remaining between them. CDR1 is SNHLY and CDR2 is FYNNEI in the germline V gene. CDR3 in amino acids: CASRADRNTEAFF. CDR3 coding DNA: TGTGCCAGCAGAGCGGACAGGAACACTGAAGCTTTCTTT.

This chain joins TRBV29-1 and TRBJ1-2; the D is unclear. The V and J ends lost 4 bases and 4 bases respectively, with 16 bases between them. This CDR3 contains 14 residues. The germline CDR1 and CDR2 sequences are SQVTM and ANQGSEA. CDR3 coding DNA: TGCAGCGTTGTGCATGGGAATCGGGGCTATGGCTACACCTTC. Translation: CSVVHGNRGYGYTF.

The V and J genes are TRBV5-4 and TRBJ2-3, with D possibly matching TRBD1 (6 bases). Trimming shortened V by 3 bases and J by 1 base, and 6 bases separated the two germline ends. The CDR3 totals 13 residues. Germline assignment: CDR1 SGHNT and CDR2 YYREEE (reference sequence). CDR3 in DNA: TGTGCCAGCAGCTGGACAGGCACAGATACGCAGTATTTT. It encodes CASSWTGTDTQYF.

The chain employs TRBV6-6 and TRBJ2-2, with 8 positions matching TRBD2. Germline CDR1 MNHNY, CDR2 SVGAGI (reference sequence). The CDR3 contains 16 residues. The junction had 13 bases not matched to a gene; V was cut back by 7 bases and J by 6 bases. For the CDR3, the DNA is TGTGCCAGCAAGACGGGACTAGATTTTGGCGCCGGGGAGCTGTTTTTT. Translation: CASKTGLDFGAGELFF.

This chain uses TRBV11-2 with TRBJ1-2; TRBD1 aligns across 7 bases. After removal of 4 bases from V and 7 bases from J, the junction contained 6 bases not matched to a gene. The germline CDR1 and CDR2 sequences are SGHAT and FQNNGV. CDR3 length: 13 amino acids. The CDR3, as DNA: TGTGCCAGCAGCTACGACAGGGTTGGTGGCTACACCTTC. Its protein is CASSYDRVGGYTF.

J is TRBJ1-1 and V is TRBV12-3 or TRBV12-4; 10 bases match TRBD1. Trimming at V came to 6 bases and at J to 5 bases, leaving 3 bases not matched to a gene. The CDR3 runs to 13 residues. CDR3 DNA sequence: TGTGCCAGCAGCGGACAGGGGGGGACTGAAGCTTTCTTT. Its protein product is CASSGQGGTEAFF.

The V and J genes are TRBV29-1 and TRBJ1-1; no firm D call. Germline CDR1 is SQVTM and CDR2 is ANQGSEA. CDR3 length: 12 amino acids. V lost 7 bases to trimming and J lost 4 bases, with 13 bases between them. Here the CDR3 DNA reads TGCAGCGCCCCGGGGAGTAGCACTGAAGCTTTCTTT. Protein: CSAPGSSTEAFF.

The genes are TRBV18 and TRBJ2-7; 8 nucleotides agree with TRBD1. Per germline, CDR1 KGHSH and CDR2 LQKENI. The CDR3 is 15 residues long. The V gene end was trimmed by 5 bases and the J gene end by 2 bases; junction bases not matched to a gene: 8. CDR3 nucleotides: TGTGCCAGCTCAATCGGGACAGGAATGACCTACGAGCAGTACTTC. It is translated as CASSIGTGMTYEQYF.

The V gene is TRBV29-1, the J gene TRBJ1-1, with D possibly matching TRBD1 (5 bases). The CDR3 is 15 amino acids. Germline CDR1 is SQVTM and CDR2 is ANQGSEA. V was pared by 1 base and J by 3 bases, with 15 bases between. DNA for the CDR3: TGCAGCGTTGAAGCGTTGGGGCGGGGGGACACTGAAGCTTTCTTT. It yields the protein CSVEALGRGDTEAFF.

This sequence joins TRBV4-3 and TRBJ2-2; possibly TRBD2 for D (6 bases). Per the germline V gene, CDR1 is LGHNA and CDR2 is YSLEER. The CDR3 is made up of 15 amino acids. With 0 bases removed from V and 7 bases from J, the gap between germline ends came to 12 bases. The CDR3 coding sequence is TGCGCCAGCAGCCAAGAAGGCCGGGGGAACGGGGAGCTGTTTTTT. It translates to CASSQEGRGNGELFF.

This sequence joins TRBV12-5 and TRBJ1-1, with D unresolved. Germline V CDR1 and CDR2: LGHNT, FRNRAP. The CDR3 length is 13 residues. V lost 6 bases and J lost 3, with 11 bases in between. The CDR3 region is CASGVELDTEAFF. As DNA, the CDR3 is TGTGCTAGTGGAGTCGAGCTAGACACTGAAGCTTTCTTT.

This chain joins TRBV7-6 and TRBJ2-1; 13 bases are a match to TRBD2. Germline CDR1 and CDR2: SGHVS and FNYEAQ. The CDR3 spans 16 residues. After removal of 5 bases from V and 4 bases from J, the junction contained 5 bases not matched to a gene. CDR3 DNA sequence: TGTGCCAGCAGCCCATTGACTAGCGGGGGGTACAATGAGCAGTTCTTC. Translation: CASSPLTSGGYNEQFF.

As for this clone: An end of the junction differs from the germline gene, which may be a read error. The V and J genes are TRBV7-7 and TRBJ2-2; tentative D call: TRBD2 (6 bases). The CDR3 is made up of 14 amino acids. Per germline, CDR1 SSHAT and CDR2 FNYEAQ (reference sequence). In nucleotides, the CDR3 is TGTGCTAGCAGCCCGGGACGGGGGACCGGGGAGCTGTTTTTT. Its protein is CASSPGRGTGELFF. Together with reference TRBV7-7 and TRBJ2-2, the CDR3 gives the full variable domain: GAGVSQSPRYKVTKRGQDVTLRCDPISSHATLYWYQQALGQGPEFLTYFNYEAQPDKSGLPSDRFSAERPEGSISTLTIQRTEQRDSAMYRCASSPGRGTGELFFGEGSRLTVL.

The rearrangement uses TRBV4-2 and TRBJ2-3; TRBD2 matches at 10 bases. The CDR3 spans 17 residues. The V segment lost 1 base and the J segment 6 bases; nucleotides outside the gene matches: 10. CDR1 is LGHNA, CDR2 YNFKEQ, per germline. In DNA form, the CDR3 reads TGTGCCAGCAGCCAAGTACAAGCGGGGGGGCCCCGGGATACGCAGTATTTT. This translates into CASSQVQAGGPRDTQYF.

J is TRBJ2-7 and V is TRBV6-2 or TRBV6-3, with 7 positions matching TRBD1. The CDR3 consists of 15 residues. Germline values: CDR1 MNHEY, CDR2 SVGEGT. V lost 6 bases and J lost 1; bases outside the gene matches: 9. As DNA, the CDR3 is TGTGCCAGCAGCGGCCGCCAGGGGGTTTCCTACGAGCAGTACTTC. Protein product: CASSGRQGVSYEQYF.

V gene TRBV6-1 combines with J gene TRBJ1-2, with D uncertain. Deletions cut 2 bases from V and 8 bases from J, with 24 bases between. This CDR3 has 17 residues. Looked up from germline, CDR1 is MNHNS and CDR2 is SASEGT. CDR3: CASSEKIPRRTEKGYTF. The CDR3 DNA sequence: TGTGCCAGCAGTGAAAAAATCCCCCGCCGGACTGAGAAGGGCTACACCTTC.

This chain uses TRBV24-1 with TRBJ2-3, with 9 bases fitting TRBD1. The V gene's germline CDR1 is KGHDR and CDR2 SFDVKD. Trimming at V came to 4 bases and at J to 3 bases, leaving 7 bases not matched to a gene. This CDR3 has 16 residues. CDR3 loop: CATSDRSDRGTDTQYF. In DNA form, the CDR3 reads TGTGCCACCAGTGACCGGAGTGACAGGGGGACAGATACGCAGTATTTT.

The rearrangement links TRBV4-1 to TRBJ1-2, with 11 positions matching TRBD1. Losses at the gene ends were 1 base for V and 7 bases for J; bases not matched to a gene: 11. Germline loops: CDR1 MGHRA, CDR2 YSYEKL. The CDR3 is 17 residues long. The CDR3, as DNA: TGCGCCAGCAGCCAAGTCGGACAGGGGGCTGAGCTGGCTGGCTACACCTTC. Translated, it gives CASSQVGQGAELAGYTF.

The rearrangement links TRBV9 to TRBJ2-3, with 9 bases that match TRBD2. The CDR3 is 14 residues long. The V gene's germline CDR1 is SGDLS and CDR2 YYNGEE. Trimming at V came to 3 bases and at J to 6 bases, leaving 5 bases not matched to a gene. The CDR3 sequence is CASSGGGVLDTQYF. CDR3 nucleotides: TGTGCCAGCAGCGGCGGGGGGGTATTGGATACGCAGTATTTT.

This chain uses TRBV5-1 with TRBJ2-3; 9 bases line up with TRBD2. The germline V gene encodes CDR1 SGHRS and CDR2 YFSETQ. This CDR3 is 15 amino acids long. The ends lost 4 bases at V and 1 base at J; junction bases unmatched: 4. CDR3 in amino acids: CASSLGLARTDTQYF. The DNA for the CDR3 is TGCGCCAGCAGCCTGGGACTAGCCCGCACAGATACGCAGTATTTT.